This record looks at one TCR beta chain sequence and its context. The data are from a study of blood T cell repertoires in COVID-19. In the study overall: Italy, Spain and the United States were the sources of the convalescent and acute COVID-19 samples.

Per the authors' pipeline: Reference gene primer amplification gave estimated nucleated cell counts. Measured with immunoSEQ multiplex PCR; TCRdb has only the in-frame clones, and not every one. From that table come the V and J calls and clone size; the DNA was used to work out D and trimming. The data hold 200,000 to 300,000 clones, with around 83% observed a single time. V lost 1 base to trimming and J lost 14 bases, with 17 bases between them. The CDR3 has 13 amino acids. The specimen sequenced was peripheral blood. The sequence came from a man aged 40-55 years who had recovered from COVID-19. This chain connects TRBV12-3 or TRBV12-4 to TRBJ1-2, with D unclear. CDR3 nucleotides: TGTGCCAGCAGTTTAGGAGGATCTGTGCGAGAAACCTTC. Translated: CASSLGGSVRETF.